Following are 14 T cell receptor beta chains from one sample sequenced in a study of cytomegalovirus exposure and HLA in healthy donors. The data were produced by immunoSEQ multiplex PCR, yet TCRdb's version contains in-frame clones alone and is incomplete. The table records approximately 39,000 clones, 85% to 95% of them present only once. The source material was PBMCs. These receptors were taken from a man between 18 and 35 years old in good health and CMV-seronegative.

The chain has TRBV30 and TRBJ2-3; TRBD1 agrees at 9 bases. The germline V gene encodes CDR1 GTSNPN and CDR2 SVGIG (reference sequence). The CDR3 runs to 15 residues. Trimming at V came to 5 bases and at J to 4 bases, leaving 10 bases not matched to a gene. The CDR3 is CAWGTGTGMADTQYF. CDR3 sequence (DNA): TGTGCCTGGGGGACCGGGACAGGGATGGCAGATACGCAGTATTTT.

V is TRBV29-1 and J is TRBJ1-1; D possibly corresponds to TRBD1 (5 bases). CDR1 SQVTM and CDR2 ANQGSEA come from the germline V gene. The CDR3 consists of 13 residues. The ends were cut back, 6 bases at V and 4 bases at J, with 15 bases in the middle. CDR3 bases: TGCAGCGTAGGCCTCGGGGGGGGCACTGAAGCTTTCTTT. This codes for CSVGLGGGTEAFF.

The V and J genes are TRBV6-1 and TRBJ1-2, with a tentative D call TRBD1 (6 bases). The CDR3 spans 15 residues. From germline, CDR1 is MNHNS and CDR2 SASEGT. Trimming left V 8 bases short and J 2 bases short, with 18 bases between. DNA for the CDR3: TGTGCCAGCGGGTCAGGGGAGCGTAGGAACTATGGCTACACCTTC. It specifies CASGSGERRNYGYTF.

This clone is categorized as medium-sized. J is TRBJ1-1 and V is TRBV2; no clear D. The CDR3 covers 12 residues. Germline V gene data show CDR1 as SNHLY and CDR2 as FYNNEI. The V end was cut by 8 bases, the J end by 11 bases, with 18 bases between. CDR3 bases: TGTGCCAGCTCGGACTCTTCCCGCGAGGCTTTCTTT. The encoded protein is CASSDSSREAFF.

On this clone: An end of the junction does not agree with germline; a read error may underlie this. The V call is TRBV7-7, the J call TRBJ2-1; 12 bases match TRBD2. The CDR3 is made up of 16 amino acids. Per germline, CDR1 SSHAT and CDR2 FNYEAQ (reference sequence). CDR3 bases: TGTGCTAGCAGCTTAGATGCTAGCGGGGGGGTGAATGAGCAGTTCTTC. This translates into CASSLDASGGVNEQFF. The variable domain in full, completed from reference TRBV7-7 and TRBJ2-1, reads GAGVSQSPRYKVTKRGQDVTLRCDPISSHATLYWYQQALGQGPEFLTYFNYEAQPDKSGLPSDRFSAERPEGSISTLTIQRTEQRDSAMYRCASSLDASGGVNEQFFGPGTRLTVL.

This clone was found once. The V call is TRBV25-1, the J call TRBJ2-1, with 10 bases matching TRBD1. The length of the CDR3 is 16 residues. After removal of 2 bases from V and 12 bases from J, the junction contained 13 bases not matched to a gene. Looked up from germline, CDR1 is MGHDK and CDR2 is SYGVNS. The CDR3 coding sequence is TGTGCCAGCAGTGAACTCGGACAGGGGGGTTTTGGGGGGCAGTTCTTC. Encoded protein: CASSELGQGGFGGQFF. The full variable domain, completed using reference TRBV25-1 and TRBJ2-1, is EADIYQTPRYLVIGTGKKITLECSQTMGHDKMYWYQQDPGMELHLIHYSYGVNSTEKGDLSSESTVSRIRTEHFPLTLESARPSHTSQYLCASSELGQGGFGGQFFGPGTRLTVL.

In DNA form, the CDR3 reads TGTGCCAGCAGCTTGTGGGTCCAGGACTACGAGCAGTACTTC. Protein sequence: CASSLWVQDYEQYF. The chain employs TRBV5-6 and TRBJ2-7, with D uncertain. V was pared by 1 base and J by 3 bases, with 11 bases between. The CDR3 consists of 14 residues. Germline CDR1 and CDR2: SGHDT and YYEEEE.

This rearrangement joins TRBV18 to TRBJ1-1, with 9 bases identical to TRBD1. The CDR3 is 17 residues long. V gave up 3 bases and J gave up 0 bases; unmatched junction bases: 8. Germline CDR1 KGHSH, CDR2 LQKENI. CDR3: CASSPSSGTGLNTEAFF. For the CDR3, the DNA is TGTGCCAGCTCACCCTCCTCCGGGACAGGGTTGAACACTGAAGCTTTCTTT.

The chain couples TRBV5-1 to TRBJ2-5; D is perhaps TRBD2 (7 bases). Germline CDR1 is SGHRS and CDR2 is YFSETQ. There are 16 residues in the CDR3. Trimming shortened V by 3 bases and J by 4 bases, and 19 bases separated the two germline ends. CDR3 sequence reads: CASSSTPGASGETQYF. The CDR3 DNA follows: TGCGCCAGCAGCTCGACCCCGGGGGCTAGCGGAGAGACCCAGTACTTC.

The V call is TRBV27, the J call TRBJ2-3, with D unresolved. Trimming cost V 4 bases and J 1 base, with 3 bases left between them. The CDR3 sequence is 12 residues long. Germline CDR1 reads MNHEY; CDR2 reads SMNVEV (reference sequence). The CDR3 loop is CASSSRTDTQYF. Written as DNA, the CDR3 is TGTGCCAGCAGTTCTCGCACAGATACGCAGTATTTT.

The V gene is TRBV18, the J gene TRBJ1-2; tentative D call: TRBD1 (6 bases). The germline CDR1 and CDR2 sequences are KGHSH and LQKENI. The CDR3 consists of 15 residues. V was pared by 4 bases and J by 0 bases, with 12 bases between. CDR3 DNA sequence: TGTGCCAGCTCACTTGAGGACAGCGCTAACTATGGCTACACCTTC. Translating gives CASSLEDSANYGYTF.

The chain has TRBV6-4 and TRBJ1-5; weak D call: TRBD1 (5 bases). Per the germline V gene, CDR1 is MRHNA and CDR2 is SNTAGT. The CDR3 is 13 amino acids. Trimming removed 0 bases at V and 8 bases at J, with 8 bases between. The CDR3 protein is CASSDSIGEPQHF. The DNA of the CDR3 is TGTGCCAGCAGTGACTCGATAGGGGAGCCCCAGCATTTT.

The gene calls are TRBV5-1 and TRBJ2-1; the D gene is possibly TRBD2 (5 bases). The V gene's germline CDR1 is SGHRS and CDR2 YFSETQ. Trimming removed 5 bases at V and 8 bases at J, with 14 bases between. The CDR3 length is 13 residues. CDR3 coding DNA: TGCGCCAGCAGTGTAGGACCGAGGGATGAGCAGTTCTTC. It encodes CASSVGPRDEQFF. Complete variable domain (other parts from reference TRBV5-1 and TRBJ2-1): KAGVTQTPRYLIKTRGQQVTLSCSPISGHRSVSWYQQTPGQGLQFLFEYFSETQRNKGNFPGRFSGRQFSNSRSEMNVSTLELGDSALYLCASSVGPRDEQFFGPGTRLTVL.

In nucleotides, the CDR3 is TGCGCCAGCAGCTACTTCGAGGGGGTAAGGCCCACTGAAGCTTTCTTT. Amino acids: CASSYFEGVRPTEAFF. The chain uses TRBV4-1 and TRBJ1-1; possible D gene TRBD1, 6 bases. From germline, CDR1 is MGHRA and CDR2 YSYEKL. Between the trimmed V and J ends, which lost 5 bases and 4 bases, there was a span of 20 bases. CDR3 size: 16 residues.